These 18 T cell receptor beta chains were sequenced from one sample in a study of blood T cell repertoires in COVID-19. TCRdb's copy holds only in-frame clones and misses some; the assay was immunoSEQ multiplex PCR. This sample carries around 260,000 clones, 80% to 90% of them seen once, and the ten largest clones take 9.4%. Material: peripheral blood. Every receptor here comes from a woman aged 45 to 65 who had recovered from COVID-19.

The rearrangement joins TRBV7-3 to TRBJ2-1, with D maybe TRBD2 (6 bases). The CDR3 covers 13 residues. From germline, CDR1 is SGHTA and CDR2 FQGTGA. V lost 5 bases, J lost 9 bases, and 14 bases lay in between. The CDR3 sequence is CASSQMGGSEQFF. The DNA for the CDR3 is TGTGCCAGCAGCCAAATGGGGGGTAGTGAGCAGTTCTTC. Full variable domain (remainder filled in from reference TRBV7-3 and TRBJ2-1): GAGVSQTPSNKVTEKGKYVELRCDPISGHTALYWYRQSLGQGPEFLIYFQGTGAADDSGLPNDRFFAVRPEGSVSTLKIQRTERGDSAVYLCASSQMGGSEQFFGPGTRLTVL.

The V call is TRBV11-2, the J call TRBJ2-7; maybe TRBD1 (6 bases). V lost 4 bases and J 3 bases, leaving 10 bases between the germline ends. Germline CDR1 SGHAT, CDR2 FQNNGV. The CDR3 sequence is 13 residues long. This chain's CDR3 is CASSSGQFYEQYF. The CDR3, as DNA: TGTGCCAGCAGCTCCGGACAGTTCTACGAGCAGTACTTC.

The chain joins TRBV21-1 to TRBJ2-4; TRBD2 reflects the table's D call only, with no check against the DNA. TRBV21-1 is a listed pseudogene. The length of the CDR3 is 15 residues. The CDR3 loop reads CASSATLRAKNIQYF. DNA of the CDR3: TGTGCCAGCAGCGCCACTTTGAGGGCCAAAAACATTCAGTACTTC.

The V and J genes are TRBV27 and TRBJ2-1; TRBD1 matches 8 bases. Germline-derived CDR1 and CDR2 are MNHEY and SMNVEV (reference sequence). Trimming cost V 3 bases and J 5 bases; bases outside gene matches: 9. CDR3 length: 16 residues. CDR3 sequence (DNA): TGTGCCAGCAGTTTTATACCCCCGGGACAGGACAATGAGCAGTTCTTC. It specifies CASSFIPPGQDNEQFF.

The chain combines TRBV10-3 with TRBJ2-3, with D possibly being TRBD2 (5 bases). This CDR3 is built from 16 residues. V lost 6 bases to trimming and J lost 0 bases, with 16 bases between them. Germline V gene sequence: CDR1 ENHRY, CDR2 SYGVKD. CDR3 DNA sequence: TGTGCCATCAGCTCCATCCTTGGCGGGAGCACAGATACGCAGTATTTT. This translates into CAISSILGGSTDTQYF.

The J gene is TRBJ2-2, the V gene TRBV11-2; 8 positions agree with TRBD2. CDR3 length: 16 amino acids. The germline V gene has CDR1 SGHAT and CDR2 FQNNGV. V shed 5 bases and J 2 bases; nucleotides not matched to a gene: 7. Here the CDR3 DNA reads TGTGCCAGCAGCCCGAAGACTAGCGACAACACCGGGGAGCTGTTTTTT. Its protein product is CASSPKTSDNTGELFF.

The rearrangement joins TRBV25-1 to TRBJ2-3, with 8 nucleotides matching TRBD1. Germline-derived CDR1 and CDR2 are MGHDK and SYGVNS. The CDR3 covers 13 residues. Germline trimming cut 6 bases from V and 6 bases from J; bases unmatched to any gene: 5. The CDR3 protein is CASRKAGGDTQYF. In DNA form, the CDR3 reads TGTGCCAGCAGGAAAGCAGGGGGCGATACGCAGTATTTT. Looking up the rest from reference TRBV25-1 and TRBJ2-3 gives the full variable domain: EADIYQTPRYLVIGTGKKITLECSQTMGHDKMYWYQQDPGMELHLIHYSYGVNSTEKGDLSSESTVSRIRTEHFPLTLESARPSHTSQYLCASRKAGGDTQYFGPGTRLTVL.

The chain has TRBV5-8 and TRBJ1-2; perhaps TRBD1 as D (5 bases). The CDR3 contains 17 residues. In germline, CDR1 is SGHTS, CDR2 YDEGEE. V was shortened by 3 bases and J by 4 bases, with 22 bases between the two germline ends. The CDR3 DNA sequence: TGTGCCAGCAGCTCGGGACTTCGGGTGAAAAAGGTCTATGGCTACACCTTC. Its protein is CASSSGLRVKKVYGYTF.

The CDR3 reads CASSPTSGGQPQHF. The CDR3, as DNA: TGTGCCAGCAGCCCAACGAGTGGAGGTCAGCCCCAGCATTTT. The V and J genes are TRBV7-6 and TRBJ1-5; D is ambiguous. Germline CDR1 and CDR2: SGHVS and FNYEAQ. The CDR3 totals 14 residues. Trimming shortened V by 5 bases and J by 6 bases, and 14 bases separated the two germline ends.

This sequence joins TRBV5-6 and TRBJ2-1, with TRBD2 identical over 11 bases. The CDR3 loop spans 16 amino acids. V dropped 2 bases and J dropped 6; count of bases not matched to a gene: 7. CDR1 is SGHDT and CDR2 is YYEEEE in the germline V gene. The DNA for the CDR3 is TGTGCCAGCAGCTTTTTAGCGGGAGGGCTTAGCAATGAGCAGTTCTTC. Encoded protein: CASSFLAGGLSNEQFF.

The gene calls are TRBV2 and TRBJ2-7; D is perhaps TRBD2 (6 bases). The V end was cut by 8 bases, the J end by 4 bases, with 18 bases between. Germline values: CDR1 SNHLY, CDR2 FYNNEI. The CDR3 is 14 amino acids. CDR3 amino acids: CASGGPEGRYEQYF. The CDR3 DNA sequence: TGTGCCAGCGGGGGTCCGGAGGGTAGATACGAGCAGTACTTC.

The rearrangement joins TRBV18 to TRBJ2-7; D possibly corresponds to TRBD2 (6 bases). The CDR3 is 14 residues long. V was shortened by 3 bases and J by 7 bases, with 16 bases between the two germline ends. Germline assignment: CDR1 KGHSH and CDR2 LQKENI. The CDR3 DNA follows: TGTGCCAGCTCACCGAGAACTAGCCCGGGGGAGCAGTACTTC. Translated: CASSPRTSPGEQYF.

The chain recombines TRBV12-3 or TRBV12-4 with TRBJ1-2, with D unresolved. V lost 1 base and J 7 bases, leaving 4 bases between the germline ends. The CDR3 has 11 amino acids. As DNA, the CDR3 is TGTGCCAGCAGTTTAGGCGCTGGCTACACCTTC. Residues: CASSLGAGYTF.

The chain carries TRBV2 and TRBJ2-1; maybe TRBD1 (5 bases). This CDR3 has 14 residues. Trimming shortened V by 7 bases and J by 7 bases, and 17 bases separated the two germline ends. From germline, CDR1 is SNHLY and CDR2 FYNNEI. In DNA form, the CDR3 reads TGTGCCAGCACCGAGGAAGGGGTCGGGAATGAGCAGTTCTTC. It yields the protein CASTEEGVGNEQFF.

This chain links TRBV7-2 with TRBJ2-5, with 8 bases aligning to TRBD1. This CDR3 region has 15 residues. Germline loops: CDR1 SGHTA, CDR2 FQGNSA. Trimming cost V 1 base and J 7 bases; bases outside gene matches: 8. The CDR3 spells CASSLGQGARVTQYF. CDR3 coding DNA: TGTGCCAGCAGCTTAGGTCAGGGGGCGCGGGTGACCCAGTACTTC.

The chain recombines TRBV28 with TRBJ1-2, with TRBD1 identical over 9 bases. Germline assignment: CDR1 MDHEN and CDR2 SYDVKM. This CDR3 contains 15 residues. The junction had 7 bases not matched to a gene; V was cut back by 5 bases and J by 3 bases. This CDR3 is CASSLGTGRDYGYTF. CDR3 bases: TGTGCCAGCAGTCTCGGGACAGGGCGGGACTATGGCTACACCTTC.

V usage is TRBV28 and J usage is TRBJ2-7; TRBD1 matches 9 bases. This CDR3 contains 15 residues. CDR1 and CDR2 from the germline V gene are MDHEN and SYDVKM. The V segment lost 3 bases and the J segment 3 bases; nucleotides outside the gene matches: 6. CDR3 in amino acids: CASSFAGTGYYEQYF. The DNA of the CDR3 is TGTGCCAGCAGTTTCGCCGGGACAGGGTACTACGAGCAGTACTTC.

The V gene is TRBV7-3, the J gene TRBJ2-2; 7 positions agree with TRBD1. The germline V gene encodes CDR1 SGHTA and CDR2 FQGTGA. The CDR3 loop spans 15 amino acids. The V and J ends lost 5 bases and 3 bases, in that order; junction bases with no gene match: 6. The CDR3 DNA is TGTGCCAGCAGCCAAGACAGGGCAGACACCGGGGAGCTGTTTTTT. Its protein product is CASSQDRADTGELFF.